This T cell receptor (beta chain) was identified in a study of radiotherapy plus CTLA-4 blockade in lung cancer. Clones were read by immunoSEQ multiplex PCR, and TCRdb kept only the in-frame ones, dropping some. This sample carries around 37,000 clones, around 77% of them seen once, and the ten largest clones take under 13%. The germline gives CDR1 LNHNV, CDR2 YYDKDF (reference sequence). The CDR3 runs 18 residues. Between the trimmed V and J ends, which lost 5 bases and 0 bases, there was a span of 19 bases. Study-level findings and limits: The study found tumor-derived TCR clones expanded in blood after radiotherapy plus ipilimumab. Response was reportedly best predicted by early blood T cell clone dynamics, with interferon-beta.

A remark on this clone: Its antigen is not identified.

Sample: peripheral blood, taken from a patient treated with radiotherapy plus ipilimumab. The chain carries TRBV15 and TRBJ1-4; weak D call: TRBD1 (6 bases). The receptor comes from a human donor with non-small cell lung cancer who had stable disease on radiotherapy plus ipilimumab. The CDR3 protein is CATSSRTVSLATNEKLFF. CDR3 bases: TGTGCCACCAGCTCGCGGACAGTTTCTCTTGCAACTAATGAAAAACTGTTTTTT.